This T cell receptor (beta chain) derives from a study of cytomegalovirus exposure and HLA in healthy donors. On this clone: The antigen is undetermined.

Libraries were prepared by immunoSEQ multiplex PCR; TCRdb keeps only in-frame clonotypes and omits some of them. Found here are 100,000 to 150,000 clones, approximately 94% of them singletons; the top ten hold about 1.7%. V trimming: 6 bases; J trimming: 1 base; junction bases outside the gene matches: 2. This CDR3 is built from 13 residues. Germline assignment: CDR1 MDHEN and CDR2 SYDVKM. Study outcomes and limitations: Cytomegalovirus association was assigned to about 150 TCR beta chains.

The V and J genes are TRBV28 and TRBJ2-5; 7 nucleotides agree with TRBD1. The specimen sequenced was PBMCs. This TCR was sampled from a man aged 18 to 29 in good health and CMV-seronegative. CDR3: CASRGDSQETQYF. The CDR3 DNA follows: TGTGCCAGCAGAGGGGACAGCCAAGAGACCCAGTACTTC.